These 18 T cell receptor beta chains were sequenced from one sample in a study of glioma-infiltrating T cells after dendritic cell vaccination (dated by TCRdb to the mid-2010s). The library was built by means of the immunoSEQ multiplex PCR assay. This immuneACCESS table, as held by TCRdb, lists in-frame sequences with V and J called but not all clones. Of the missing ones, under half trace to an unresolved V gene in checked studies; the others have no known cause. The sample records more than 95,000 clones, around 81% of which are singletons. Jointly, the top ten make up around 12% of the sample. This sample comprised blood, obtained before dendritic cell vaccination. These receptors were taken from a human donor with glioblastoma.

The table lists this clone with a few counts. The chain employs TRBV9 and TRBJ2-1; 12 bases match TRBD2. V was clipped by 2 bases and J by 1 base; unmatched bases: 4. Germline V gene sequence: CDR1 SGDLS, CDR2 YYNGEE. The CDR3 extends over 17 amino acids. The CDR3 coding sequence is TGTGCCAGCAGCGTTTCTACTAGCGGGGGGTCCTACAATGAGCAGTTCTTC. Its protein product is CASSVSTSGGSYNEQFF.

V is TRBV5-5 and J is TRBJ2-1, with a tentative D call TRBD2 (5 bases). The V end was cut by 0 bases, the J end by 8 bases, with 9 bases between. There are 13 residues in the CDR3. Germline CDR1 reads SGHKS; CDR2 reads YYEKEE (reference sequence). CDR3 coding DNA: TGTGCCAGCAGCTTGGCGGGATCCGATGAGCAGTTCTTC. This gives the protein CASSLAGSDEQFF.

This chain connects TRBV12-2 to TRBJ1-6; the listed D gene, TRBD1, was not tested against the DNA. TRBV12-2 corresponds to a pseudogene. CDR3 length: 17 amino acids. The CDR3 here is CASRLVGRAKGDSPLHF. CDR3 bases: TGTGCAAGTCGCTTAGTTGGCCGGGCCAAAGGGGATTCACCCCTCCACTTT.

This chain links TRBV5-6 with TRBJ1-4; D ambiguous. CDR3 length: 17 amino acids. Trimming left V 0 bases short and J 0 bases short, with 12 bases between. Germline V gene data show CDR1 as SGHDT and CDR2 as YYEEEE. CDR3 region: CASSLAGSTATNEKLFF. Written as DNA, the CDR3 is TGTGCCAGCAGCTTGGCGGGAAGCACGGCAACTAATGAAAAACTGTTTTTT.

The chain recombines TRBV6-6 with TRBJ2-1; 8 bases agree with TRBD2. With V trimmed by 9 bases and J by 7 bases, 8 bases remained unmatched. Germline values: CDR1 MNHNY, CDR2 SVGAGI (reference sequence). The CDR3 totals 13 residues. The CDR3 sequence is CASRVPSGNEQFF. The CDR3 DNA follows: TGTGCCAGTCGAGTTCCTAGCGGGAATGAGCAGTTCTTC.

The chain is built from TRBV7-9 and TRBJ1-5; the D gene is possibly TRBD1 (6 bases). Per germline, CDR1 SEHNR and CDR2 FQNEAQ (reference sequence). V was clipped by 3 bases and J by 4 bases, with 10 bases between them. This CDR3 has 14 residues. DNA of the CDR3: TGTGCCAGCAGCTTGGACAGCTTAAATCAGCCCCAGCATTTT. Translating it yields CASSLDSLNQPQHF.

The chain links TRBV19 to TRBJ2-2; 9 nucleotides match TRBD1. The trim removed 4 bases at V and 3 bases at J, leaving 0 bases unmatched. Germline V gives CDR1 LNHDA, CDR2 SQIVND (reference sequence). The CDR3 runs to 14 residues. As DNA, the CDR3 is TGTGCCAGTAGTAGGGACAGGGACACCGGGGAGCTGTTTTTT. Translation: CASSRDRDTGELFF.

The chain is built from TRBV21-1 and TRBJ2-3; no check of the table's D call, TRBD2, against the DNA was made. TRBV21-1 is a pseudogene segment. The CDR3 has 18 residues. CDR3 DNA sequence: TGTGCCAGCAGCAAGGGTAGCGGGGGAAACGGGGGCGCAGATACGCAGTATTTT. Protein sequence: CASSKGSGGNGGADTQYF.

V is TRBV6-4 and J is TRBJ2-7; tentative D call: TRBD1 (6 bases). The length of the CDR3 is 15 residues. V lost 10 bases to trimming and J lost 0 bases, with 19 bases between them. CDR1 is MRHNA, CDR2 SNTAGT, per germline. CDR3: CATIAQGPSSYEQYF. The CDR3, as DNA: TGTGCCACCATAGCCCAGGGGCCGAGCTCCTACGAGCAGTACTTC.

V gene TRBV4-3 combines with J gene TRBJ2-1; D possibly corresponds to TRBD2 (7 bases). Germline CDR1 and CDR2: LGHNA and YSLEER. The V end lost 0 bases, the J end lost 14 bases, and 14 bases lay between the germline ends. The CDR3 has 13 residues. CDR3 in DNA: TGCGCCAGCAGCCAAGATGGGGGGGGCGCTAAGTTCTTC. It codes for CASSQDGGGAKFF.

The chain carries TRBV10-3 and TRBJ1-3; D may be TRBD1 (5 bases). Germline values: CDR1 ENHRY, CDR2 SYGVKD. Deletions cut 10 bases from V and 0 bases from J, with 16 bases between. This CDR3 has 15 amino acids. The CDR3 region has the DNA TGTGCCAGTCTTCGGGGGGGACTCTCTGGAAACACCATATATTTT. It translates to CASLRGGLSGNTIYF.

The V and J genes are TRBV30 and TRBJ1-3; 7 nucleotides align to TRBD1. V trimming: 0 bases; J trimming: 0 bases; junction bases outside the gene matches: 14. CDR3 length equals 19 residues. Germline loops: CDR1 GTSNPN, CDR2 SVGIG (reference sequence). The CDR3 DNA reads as TGTGCCTGGAGTGTACGATTCGGGACAGACTTTACCTCTGGAAACACCATATATTTT. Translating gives CAWSVRFGTDFTSGNTIYF.

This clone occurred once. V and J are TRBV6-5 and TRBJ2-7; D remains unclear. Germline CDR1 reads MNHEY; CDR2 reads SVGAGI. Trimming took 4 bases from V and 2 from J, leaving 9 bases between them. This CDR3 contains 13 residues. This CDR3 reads CASSSARTYEQYF. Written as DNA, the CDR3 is TGTGCCAGCAGTTCCGCCAGAACCTACGAGCAGTACTTC.

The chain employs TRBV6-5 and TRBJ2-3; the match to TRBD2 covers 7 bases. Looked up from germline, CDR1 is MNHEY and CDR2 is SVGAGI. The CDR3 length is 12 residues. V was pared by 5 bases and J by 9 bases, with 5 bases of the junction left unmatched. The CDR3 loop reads CASSPGLGTQYF. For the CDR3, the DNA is TGTGCCAGCAGTCCCGGACTAGGCACGCAGTATTTT.

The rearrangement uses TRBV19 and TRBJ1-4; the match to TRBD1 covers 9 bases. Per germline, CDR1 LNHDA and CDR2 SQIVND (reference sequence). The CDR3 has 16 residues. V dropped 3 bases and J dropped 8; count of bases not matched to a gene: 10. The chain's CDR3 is CASSIRRTGAGEKLFF. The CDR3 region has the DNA TGTGCCAGTAGTATTCGCCGGACAGGGGCCGGGGAAAAACTGTTTTTT.

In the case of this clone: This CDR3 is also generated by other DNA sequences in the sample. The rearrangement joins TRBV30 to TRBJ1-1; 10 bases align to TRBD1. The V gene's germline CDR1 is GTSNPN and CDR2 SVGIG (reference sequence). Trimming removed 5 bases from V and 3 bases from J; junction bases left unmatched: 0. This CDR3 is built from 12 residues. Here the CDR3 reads CAWGQGDTEAFF. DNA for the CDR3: TGTGCCTGGGGACAGGGGGACACTGAAGCTTTCTTT.

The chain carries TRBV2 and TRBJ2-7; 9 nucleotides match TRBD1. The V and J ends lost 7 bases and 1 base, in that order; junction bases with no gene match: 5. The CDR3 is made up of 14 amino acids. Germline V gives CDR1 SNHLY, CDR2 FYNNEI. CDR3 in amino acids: CASTTGTGSYEQYF. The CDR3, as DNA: TGTGCCAGCACTACCGGGACAGGGTCCTACGAGCAGTACTTC. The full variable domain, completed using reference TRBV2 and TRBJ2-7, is EPEVTQTPSHQVTQMGQEVILRCVPISNHLYFYWYRQILGQKVEFLVSFYNNEISEKSEIFDDQFSVERPDGSNFTLKIRSTKLEDSAMYFCASTTGTGSYEQYFGPGTRLTVT.

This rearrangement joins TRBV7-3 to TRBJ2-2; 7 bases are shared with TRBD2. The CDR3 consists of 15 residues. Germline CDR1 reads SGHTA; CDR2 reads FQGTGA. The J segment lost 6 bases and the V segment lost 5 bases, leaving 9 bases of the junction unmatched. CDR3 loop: CASSKSGGRAGELFF. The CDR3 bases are TGTGCCAGCAGCAAAAGTGGGGGGAGGGCCGGGGAGCTGTTTTTT.